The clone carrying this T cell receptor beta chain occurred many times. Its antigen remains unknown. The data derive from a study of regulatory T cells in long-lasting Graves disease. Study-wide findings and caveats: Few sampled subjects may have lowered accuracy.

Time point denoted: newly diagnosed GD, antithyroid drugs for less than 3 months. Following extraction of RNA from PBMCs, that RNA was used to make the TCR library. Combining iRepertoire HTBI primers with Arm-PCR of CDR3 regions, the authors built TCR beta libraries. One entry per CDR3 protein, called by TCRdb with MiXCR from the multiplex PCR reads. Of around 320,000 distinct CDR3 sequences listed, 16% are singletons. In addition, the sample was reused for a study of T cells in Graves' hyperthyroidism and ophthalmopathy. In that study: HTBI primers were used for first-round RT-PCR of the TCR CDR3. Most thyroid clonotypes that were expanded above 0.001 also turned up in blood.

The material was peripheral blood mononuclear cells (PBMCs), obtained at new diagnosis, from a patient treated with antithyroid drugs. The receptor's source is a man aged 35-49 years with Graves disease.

The CDR3 DNA sequence: TGTGCCAGCAGCGCATCCCAGGTTCGCTCTGGAAACACCATATATTTT. Encoded protein: CASSASQVRSGNTIYF. This sequence joins TRBV2 and TRBJ1-3, with D unresolved. CDR1 and CDR2 from the germline V gene are SNHLY and FYNNEI. The CDR3 loop spans 16 amino acids. Trimming took 6 bases from V and 0 from J, leaving 15 bases between them. Full variable domain (outside the CDR3, taken from reference TRBV2 and TRBJ1-3): EPEVTQTPSHQVTQMGQEVILRCVPISNHLYFYWYRQILGQKVEFLVSFYNNEISEKSEIFDDQFSVERPDGSNFTLKIRSTKLEDSAMYFCASSASQVRSGNTIYFGEGSWLTVV.